One sample yielded the 16 T cell receptor beta chains listed below, sequenced in a study of T cells after posttransplantation cyclophosphamide. Profiled with immunoSEQ multiplex PCR; TCRdb holds only in-frame clones, not every one. The data contain 50,000 to 55,000 clones, 70% to 90% of them seen just once; the ten biggest clones take up 2.8%. Specimen: PBMCs. The receptors were gathered from a man younger than 45 with a blood cancer, CMV-positive, and with a related stem cell donor.

The chain is built from TRBV7-3 and TRBJ2-3, with TRBD1 matching 9 bases. Germline V gene sequence: CDR1 SGHTA, CDR2 FQGTGA. CDR3 length equals 15 residues. With V trimmed by 5 bases and J by 5 bases, 8 bases remained unmatched. CDR3 nucleotides: TGTGCCAGCAGCGTCGGGACAGGGCGGGGAGATACGCAGTATTTT. It is translated as CASSVGTGRGDTQYF.

The chain recombines TRBV7-9 with TRBJ1-3, with D possibly TRBD1 on 5 matching bases. The germline V gene encodes CDR1 SEHNR and CDR2 FQNEAQ (reference sequence). CDR3 length: 15 amino acids. The ends were cut back, 1 base at V and 2 bases at J, with 9 bases in the middle. Written as DNA, the CDR3 is TGTGCCAGCAGCTTAGGTGGGGCTGCTGGAAACACCATATATTTT. This translates into CASSLGGAAGNTIYF.

This sequence joins TRBV5-1 and TRBJ1-1; 9 bases agree with TRBD1. The CDR3 extends over 16 amino acids. Trimming at V came to 1 base and at J to 2 bases, leaving 6 bases not matched to a gene. CDR1 and CDR2 (germline): SGHRS, YFSETQ. The DNA for the CDR3 is TGCGCCAGCAGCTTGACAGGGGGCGGATCAAACACTGAAGCTTTCTTT. It specifies CASSLTGGGSNTEAFF.

There are many counts of this clone. V is TRBV6-5 and J is TRBJ2-7; 9 bases agree with TRBD1. Germline CDR1 is MNHEY and CDR2 is SVGAGI. The V gene end was trimmed by 4 bases and the J gene end by 2 bases; junction bases not matched to a gene: 6. This CDR3 contains 15 residues. The CDR3 region has the DNA TGTGCCAGCAGTTCTCCCGGGACAGGGACCTACGAGCAGTACTTC. It specifies CASSSPGTGTYEQYF.

The chain joins TRBV19 to TRBJ1-2; tentative D call: TRBD1 (5 bases). Per germline, CDR1 LNHDA and CDR2 SQIVND (reference sequence). The ends were cut back, 1 base at V and 8 bases at J, with 11 bases in the middle. CDR3 length: 13 residues. This CDR3 reads CASSIVQGGGYTF. CDR3 DNA: TGTGCCAGTAGTATAGTGCAGGGAGGCGGCTACACCTTC.

V is TRBV6-5 and J is TRBJ2-7, with 9 bases identical to TRBD2. Germline assignment: CDR1 MNHEY and CDR2 SVGAGI. CDR3 size: 14 residues. V lost 10 bases to trimming and J lost 9 bases; unmatched junction nucleotides: 16. In DNA form, the CDR3 reads TGTGCCACCTCGTATATCGCGGGGGGGGGACGGCAGTACTTC. This codes for CATSYIAGGGRQYF.

V and J are TRBV28 and TRBJ2-7; the match to TRBD1 covers 8 bases. In germline, CDR1 is MDHEN, CDR2 SYDVKM. The CDR3 runs 13 residues. The V and J ends lost 7 bases and 2 bases, in that order; junction bases with no gene match: 4. CDR3 in amino acids: CASTTGQAYEQYF. Written as DNA, the CDR3 is TGTGCCAGCACCACGGGACAGGCCTACGAGCAGTACTTC.

The rearrangement uses TRBV6-5 and TRBJ2-1; 8 positions match TRBD2. The CDR3 totals 15 residues. Trimming took 6 bases from V and 9 from J; bases not matched to a gene: 13. Germline CDR1 reads MNHEY; CDR2 reads SVGAGI. CDR3 loop: CASRTPSGSQAEQFF. The DNA for the CDR3 is TGTGCCAGCAGAACACCGAGCGGGAGTCAGGCTGAGCAGTTCTTC.

The gene calls are TRBV5-4 and TRBJ2-1; TRBD1 aligns across 8 bases. This CDR3 region has 15 residues. Looked up from germline, CDR1 is SGHNT and CDR2 is YYREEE (reference sequence). V lost 4 bases and J lost 4; bases outside the gene matches: 7. Written as DNA, the CDR3 is TGTGCCAGCAGCCCAGGACAGGGTCAGTACAATGAGCAGTTCTTC. Its translation is CASSPGQGQYNEQFF.

The V call is TRBV6-5, the J call TRBJ1-5; perhaps TRBD1 as D (6 bases). Germline CDR1 is MNHEY and CDR2 is SVGAGI. The ends were cut back, 4 bases at V and 6 bases at J, with 16 bases in the middle. This CDR3 spans 15 amino acids. The CDR3 DNA reads as TGTGCCAGCAGTTCACAACAGGGAGGGGTTCAGCCCCAGCATTTT. As protein: CASSSQQGGVQPQHF.

The V and J genes are TRBV11-2 and TRBJ1-2; no firm D call. V lost 1 base and J 8 bases, leaving 8 bases between the germline ends. The CDR3 length is 12 residues. CDR1 SGHAT and CDR2 FQNNGV come from the germline V gene. CDR3 coding DNA: TGTGCCAGCAGCTTAGGAGGGTACGGCTACACCTTC. Protein: CASSLGGYGYTF.

The rearrangement uses TRBV7-3 and TRBJ2-2; D is ambiguous. V lost 5 bases and J lost 5, with 12 bases in between. The germline CDR1 and CDR2 sequences are SGHTA and FQGTGA. The CDR3 length is 14 residues. The CDR3 here is CASSQPTGTGELFF. CDR3 sequence (DNA): TGTGCCAGCAGCCAACCGACTGGGACCGGGGAGCTGTTTTTT.

J is TRBJ1-2 and V is TRBV27; TRBD1 aligns across 10 bases. This CDR3 spans 14 amino acids. Looked up from germline, CDR1 is MNHEY and CDR2 is SMNVEV (reference sequence). V shed 4 bases, J shed 7 bases, and the junction held 6 bases outside the gene matches. CDR3 bases: TGTGCCAGCAGTTCAAGACAGGGGGCCTCTGGCTACACCTTC. It encodes CASSSRQGASGYTF.

This clone was observed a single time. The V call is TRBV11-2, the J call TRBJ2-7, with TRBD1 matching over 7 bases. Per the germline V gene, CDR1 is SGHAT and CDR2 is FQNNGV. Trimming at V came to 10 bases and at J to 1 base, leaving 7 bases not matched to a gene. The CDR3 covers 13 residues. The CDR3 DNA is TGTGCCATAACCGGGACAGTATCCTACGAGCAGTACTTC. Protein product: CAITGTVSYEQYF.

This clone was seen once. The rearrangement links TRBV19 to TRBJ1-5; TRBD1 matches at 12 bases. The CDR3 has 19 amino acids. Trimming at V came to 8 bases and at J to 0 bases, leaving 14 bases not matched to a gene. Per germline, CDR1 LNHDA and CDR2 SQIVND (reference sequence). The DNA for the CDR3 is TGTGCCAGTCAAGCGATGACGGGACAGGGGGCATATAGCAATCAGCCCCAGCATTTT. Translation: CASQAMTGQGAYSNQPQHF.

V gene TRBV11-3 combines with J gene TRBJ2-1; TRBD2 matches 7 bases. This CDR3 contains 15 residues. V shed 1 base, J shed 7 bases, and the junction held 7 bases outside the gene matches. CDR1 SGHNT and CDR2 YENEEA come from the germline V gene. The CDR3: CASSLGEGPRNEQFF. The CDR3 region has the DNA TGTGCCAGCAGCTTAGGGGAGGGCCCTAGGAATGAGCAGTTCTTC.